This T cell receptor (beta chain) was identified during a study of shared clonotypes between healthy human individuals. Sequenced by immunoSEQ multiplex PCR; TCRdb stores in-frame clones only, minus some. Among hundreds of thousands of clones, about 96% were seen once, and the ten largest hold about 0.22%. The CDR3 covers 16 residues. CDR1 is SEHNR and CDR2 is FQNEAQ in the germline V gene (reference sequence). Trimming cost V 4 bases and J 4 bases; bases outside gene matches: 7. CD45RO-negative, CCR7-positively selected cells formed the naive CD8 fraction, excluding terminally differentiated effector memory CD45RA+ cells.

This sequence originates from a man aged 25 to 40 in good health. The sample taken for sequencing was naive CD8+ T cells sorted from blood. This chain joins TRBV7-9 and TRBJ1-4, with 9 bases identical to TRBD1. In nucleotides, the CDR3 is TGTGCCAGCAGCTCCACAGGGGGCGGTGGTAATGAAAAACTGTTTTTT. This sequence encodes CASSSTGGGGNEKLFF.